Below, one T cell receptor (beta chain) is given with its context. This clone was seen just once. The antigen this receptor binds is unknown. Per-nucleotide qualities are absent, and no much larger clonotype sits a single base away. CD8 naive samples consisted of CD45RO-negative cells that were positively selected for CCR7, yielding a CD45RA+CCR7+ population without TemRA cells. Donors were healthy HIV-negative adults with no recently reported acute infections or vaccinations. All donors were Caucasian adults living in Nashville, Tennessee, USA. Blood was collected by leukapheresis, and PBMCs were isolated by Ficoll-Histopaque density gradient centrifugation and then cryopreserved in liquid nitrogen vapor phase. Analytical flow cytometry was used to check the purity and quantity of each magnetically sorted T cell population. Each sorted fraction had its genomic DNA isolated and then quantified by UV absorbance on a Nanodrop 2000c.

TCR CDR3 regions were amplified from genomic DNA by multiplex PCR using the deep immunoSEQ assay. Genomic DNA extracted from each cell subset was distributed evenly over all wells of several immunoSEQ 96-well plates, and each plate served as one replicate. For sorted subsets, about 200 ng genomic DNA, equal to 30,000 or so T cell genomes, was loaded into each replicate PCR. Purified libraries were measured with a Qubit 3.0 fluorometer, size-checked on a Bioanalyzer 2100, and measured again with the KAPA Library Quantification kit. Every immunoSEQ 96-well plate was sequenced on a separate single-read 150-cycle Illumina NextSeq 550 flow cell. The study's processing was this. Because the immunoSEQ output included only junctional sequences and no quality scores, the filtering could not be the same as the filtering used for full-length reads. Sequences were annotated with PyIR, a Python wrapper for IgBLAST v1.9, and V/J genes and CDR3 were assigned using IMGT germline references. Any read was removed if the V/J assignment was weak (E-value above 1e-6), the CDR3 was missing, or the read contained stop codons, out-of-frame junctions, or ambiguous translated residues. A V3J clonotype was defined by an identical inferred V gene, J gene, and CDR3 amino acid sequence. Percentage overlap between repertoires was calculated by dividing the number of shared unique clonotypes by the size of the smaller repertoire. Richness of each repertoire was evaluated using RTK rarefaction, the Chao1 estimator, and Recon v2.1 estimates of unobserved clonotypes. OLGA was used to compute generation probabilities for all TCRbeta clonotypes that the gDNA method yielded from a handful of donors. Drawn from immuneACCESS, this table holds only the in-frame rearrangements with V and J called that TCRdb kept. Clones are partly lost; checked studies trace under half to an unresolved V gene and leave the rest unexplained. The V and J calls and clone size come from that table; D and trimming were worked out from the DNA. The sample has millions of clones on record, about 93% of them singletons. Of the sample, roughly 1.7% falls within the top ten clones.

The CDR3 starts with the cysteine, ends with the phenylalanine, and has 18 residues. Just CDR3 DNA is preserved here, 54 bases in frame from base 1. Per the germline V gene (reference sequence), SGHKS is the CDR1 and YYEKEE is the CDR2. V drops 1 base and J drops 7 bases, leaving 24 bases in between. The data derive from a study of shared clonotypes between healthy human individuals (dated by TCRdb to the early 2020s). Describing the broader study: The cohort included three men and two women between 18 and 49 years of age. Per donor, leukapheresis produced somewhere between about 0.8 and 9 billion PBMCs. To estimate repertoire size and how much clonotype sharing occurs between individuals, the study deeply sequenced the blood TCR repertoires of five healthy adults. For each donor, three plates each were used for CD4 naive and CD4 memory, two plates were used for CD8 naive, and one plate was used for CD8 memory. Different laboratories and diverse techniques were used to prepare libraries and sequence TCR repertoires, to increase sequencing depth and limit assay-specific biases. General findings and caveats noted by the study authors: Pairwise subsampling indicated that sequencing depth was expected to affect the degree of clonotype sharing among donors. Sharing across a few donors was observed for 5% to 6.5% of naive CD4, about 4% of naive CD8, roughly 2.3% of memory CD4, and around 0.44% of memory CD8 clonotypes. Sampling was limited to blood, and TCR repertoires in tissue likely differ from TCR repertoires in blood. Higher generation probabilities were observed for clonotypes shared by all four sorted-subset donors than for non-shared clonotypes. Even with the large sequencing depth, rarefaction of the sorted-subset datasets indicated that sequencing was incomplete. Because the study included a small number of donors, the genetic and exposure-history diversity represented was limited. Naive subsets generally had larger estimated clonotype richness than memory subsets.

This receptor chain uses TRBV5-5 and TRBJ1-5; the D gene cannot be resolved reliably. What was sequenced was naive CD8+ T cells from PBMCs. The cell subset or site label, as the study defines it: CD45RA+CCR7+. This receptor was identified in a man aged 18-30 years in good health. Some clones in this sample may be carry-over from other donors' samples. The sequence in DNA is TGTGCCAGCAGCTTGAACCTACGGGGAGGATTCGGAGGGCAGCCCCAGCATTTT. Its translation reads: CASSLNLRGGFGGQPQHF.